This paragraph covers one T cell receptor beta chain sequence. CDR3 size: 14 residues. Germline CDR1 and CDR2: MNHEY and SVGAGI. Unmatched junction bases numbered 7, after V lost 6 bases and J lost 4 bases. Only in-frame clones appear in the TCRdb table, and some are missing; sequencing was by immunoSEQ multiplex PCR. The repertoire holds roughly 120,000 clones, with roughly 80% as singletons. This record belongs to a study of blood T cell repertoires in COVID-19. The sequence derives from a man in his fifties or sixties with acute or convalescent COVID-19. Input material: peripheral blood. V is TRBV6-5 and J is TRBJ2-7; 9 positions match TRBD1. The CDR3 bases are TGTGCCAGCAGCTCCGGGACAGGGTCATACGAGCAGTACTTC. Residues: CASSSGTGSYEQYF.